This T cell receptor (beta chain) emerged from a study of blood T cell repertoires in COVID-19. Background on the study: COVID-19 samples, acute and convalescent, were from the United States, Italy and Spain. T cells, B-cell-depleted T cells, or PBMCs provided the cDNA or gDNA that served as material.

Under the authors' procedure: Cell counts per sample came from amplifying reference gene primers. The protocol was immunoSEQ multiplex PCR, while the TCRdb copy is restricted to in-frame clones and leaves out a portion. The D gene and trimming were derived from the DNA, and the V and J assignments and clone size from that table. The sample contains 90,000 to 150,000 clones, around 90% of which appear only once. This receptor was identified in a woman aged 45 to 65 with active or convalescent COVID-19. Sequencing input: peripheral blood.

CDR3 in amino acids: CSATSTGNQPQHF. The CDR3 bases are TGCAGCGCCACCAGTACAGGGAACCAGCCCCAGCATTTT. This chain links TRBV29-1 with TRBJ1-5, with a weak D call TRBD1 (6 bases). The V end was cut by 7 bases, the J end by 7 bases, with 17 bases between. Germline CDR1 is SQVTM and CDR2 is ANQGSEA. This CDR3 spans 13 amino acids. Full variable domain (remainder filled in from reference TRBV29-1 and TRBJ1-5): SAVISQKPSRDICQRGTSLTIQCQVDSQVTMMFWYRQQPGQSLTLIATANQGSEATYESGFVIDKFPISRPNLTFSTLTVSNMSPEDSSIYLCSATSTGNQPQHFGDGTRLSIL.